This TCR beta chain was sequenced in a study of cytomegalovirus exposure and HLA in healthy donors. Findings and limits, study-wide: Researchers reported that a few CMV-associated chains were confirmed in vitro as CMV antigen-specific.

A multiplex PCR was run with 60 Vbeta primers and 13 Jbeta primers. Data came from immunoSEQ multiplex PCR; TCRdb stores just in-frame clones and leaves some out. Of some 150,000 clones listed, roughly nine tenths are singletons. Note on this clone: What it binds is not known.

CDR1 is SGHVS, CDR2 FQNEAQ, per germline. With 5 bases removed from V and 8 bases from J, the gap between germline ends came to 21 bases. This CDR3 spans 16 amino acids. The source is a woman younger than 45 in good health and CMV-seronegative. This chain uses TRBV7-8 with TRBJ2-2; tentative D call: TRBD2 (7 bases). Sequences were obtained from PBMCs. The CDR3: CASSPPGGAGLGELFF. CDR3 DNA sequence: TGTGCCAGCAGCCCCCCGGGGGGCGCAGGTCTGGGGGAGCTGTTTTTT.